This is a list of T cell receptor beta chains from one sample in a study of T cells in Graves' hyperthyroidism and ophthalmopathy. TCRdb re-called the multiplex PCR reads with MiXCR, one entry per CDR3 protein. The table shows 450,000 to 500,000 distinct CDR3 sequences, with 20% to 25% occurring only once. Sequencing was performed on blood. The receptor source for this set is a woman aged 70-85 years with Graves' ophthalmopathy. The conserved cysteine and the conserved F or W are not part of the CDR3 here. A row's size may be missing; if present it is once, few, many or a size class.

cdr3_length	v_call	clone_size	j_call	cdr3_aa
12	TRBV5-1	once	TRBJ1-2	ASSISDGNYGYT
14	TRBV3-1	NA	TRBJ2-1	ASSQELAGASNEQF
11	TRBV18	few	TRBJ2-5	ASSPPLQETQY
12	TRBV28	few	TRBJ2-3	ASSSSGDTDTQY
15	TRBV6-6	many	TRBJ2-2	ASSYSGQGANTGELF
13	TRBV4-3	NA	TRBJ2-3	ASSQDGLKADTQY
13	TRBV19	NA	TRBJ1-4	ASSTQDATNEKLF
11	TRBV2	few	TRBJ2-1	ASTLTAYNEQF
12	TRBV24-1	NA	TRBJ2-1	ATSDPGGRNEQF
12	TRBV28	NA	TRBJ1-6	ASRTGRTNSPLH
11	TRBV19	NA	TRBJ2-1	ASSISSGNEQF
11	TRBV2	many	TRBJ1-2	ASSEDTNYGYT
12	TRBV2	few	TRBJ1-2	ATSDLTQVQGYT
12	TRBV2	many	TRBJ2-5	ASSGTGSGETQY
13	TRBV27	NA	TRBJ1-4	ASRPLQYTNEKLF
12	TRBV19	NA	TRBJ2-2	ASRSAGAAGELF
17	TRBV10-3	many	TRBJ2-1	AISERDKPTYGTYNEQF
12	TRBV9	NA	TRBJ1-1	ASSVDTTKDEAF
11	TRBV20-1	once	TRBJ1-1	SAPRQMNTEAF
12	TRBV9	NA	TRBJ1-1	ASSGDTGVEVAF
11	TRBV20-1	NA	TRBJ1-1	SAVRPGGTETF
10	TRBV20-1	NA	TRBJ2-7	SARVTSYEQY
10	TRBV29-1	NA	TRBJ2-3	SVEVSTDTQY
11	TRBV28	NA	TRBJ2-3	ASMEGNTDTQY
11	TRBV10-1	NA	TRBJ1-6	ASSEGQYSPLH
13	TRBV19	NA	TRBJ1-1	ASKESALLNTEAF
11	TRBV28	many	TRBJ1-1	ASNLQGSTEAF
13	TRBV6-1	many	TRBJ2-7	ASSSHAGQGYEQY
13	TRBV24-1	few	TRBJ2-1	ATSSGTSSYNEQF
13	TRBV7-9	few	TRBJ2-1	ASSPGTGLDNEQF
12	TRBV2	many	TRBJ1-1	ASSEGRVKAEAF
13	TRBV20-1	many	TRBJ2-5	SAISGTGAGETQY
14	TRBV6-5	NA	TRBJ1-5	ASSYSDRGINQPQH
14	TRBV28	NA	TRBJ2-4	ASSDRGMIAKNIQY
13	TRBV20-1	few	TRBJ2-5	SAMLAGSSEETQY
12	TRBV7-2	few	TRBJ2-3	ASSLPLGFHTQY
11	TRBV28	NA	TRBJ2-5	ASKQGAGETQY
14	TRBV9	NA	TRBJ2-3	ASSVAGGDSTDTQY
12	TRBV7-8	few	TRBJ1-2	ASSPDRGTYGYA
11	TRBV6-5	NA	TRBJ2-7	ASSYRDAGEQY
14	TRBV28	NA	TRBJ2-1	ASPPGGGRNYNEQF
12	TRBV7-2	many	TRBJ1-1	ASSLFSSNTEAF
13	TRBV7-2	few	TRBJ2-7	ASSLTGGYPYEQY
12	TRBV6-1	NA	TRBJ2-5	ASSESSGQETQY
10	TRBV28	many	TRBJ1-2	ASRDSLYGYT
12	TRBV28	many	TRBJ2-5	ASSTGGRLETQY
12	TRBV6-5	few	TRBJ2-2	ASSYQRNTGELF
11	TRBV6-1	few	TRBJ2-7	ASSLRTGLEQY
12	TRBV7-2	many	TRBJ1-1	ASSFGRRNTEAF
12	TRBV5-1	few	TRBJ1-2	ASSLDSAAPGYT
12	TRBV30	NA	TRBJ2-1	ACTRDHSYNEQF
13	TRBV7-9	few	TRBJ2-7	ASSSRDGTPNEQY
13	TRBV19	few	TRBJ2-1	ASSSTGLAGNEQF